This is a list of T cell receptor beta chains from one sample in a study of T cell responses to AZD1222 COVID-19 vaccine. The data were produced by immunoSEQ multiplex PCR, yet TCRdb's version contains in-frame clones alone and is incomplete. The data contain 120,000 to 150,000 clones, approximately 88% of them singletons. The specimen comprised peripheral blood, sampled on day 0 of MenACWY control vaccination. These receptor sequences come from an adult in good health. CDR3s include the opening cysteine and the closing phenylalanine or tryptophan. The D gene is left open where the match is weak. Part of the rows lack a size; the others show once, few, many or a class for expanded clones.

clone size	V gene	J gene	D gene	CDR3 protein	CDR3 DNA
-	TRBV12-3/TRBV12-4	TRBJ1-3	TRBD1	CASGTGAGNTIYF	TGTGCCAGCGGGACAGGGGCTGGAAACACCATATATTTT
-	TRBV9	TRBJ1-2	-	CASSESPGRRGYTF	TGTGCCAGCAGCGAGAGCCCGGGGAGAAGGGGCTACACCTTC
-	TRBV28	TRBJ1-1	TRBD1	CASSRDRGISEAFF	TGTGCCAGCAGTCGGGACAGGGGTATCTCTGAAGCTTTCTTT
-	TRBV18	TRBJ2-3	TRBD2	CASSPRGSGGTDTQYF	TGTGCCAGCTCACCAAGGGGTAGCGGGGGCACAGATACGCAGTATTTT
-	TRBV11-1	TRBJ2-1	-	CASSSGTSSYNEQFF	TGTGCCAGCAGTTCCGGGACAAGCTCCTACAATGAGCAGTTCTTC
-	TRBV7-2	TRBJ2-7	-	CASSLVQGSSYEQYF	TGTGCCAGCAGCTTAGTCCAGGGGAGCTCCTACGAGCAGTACTTC
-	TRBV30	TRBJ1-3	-	CAWSPGFGNTIYF	TGTGCCTGGAGTCCAGGGTTTGGAAACACCATATATTTT
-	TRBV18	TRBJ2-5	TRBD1	CASSSRQGPVSGTQYF	TGTGCCAGCTCATCACGACAGGGCCCTGTCTCGGGGACCCAGTACTTC
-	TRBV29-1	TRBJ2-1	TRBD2	CSVDRGTSGNNEQFF	TGCAGCGTTGATAGAGGGACTAGCGGGAACAATGAGCAGTTCTTC
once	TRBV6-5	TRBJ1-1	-	CASKVGNTEAFF	TGTGCCAGCAAGGTGGGGAACACTGAAGCTTTCTTT
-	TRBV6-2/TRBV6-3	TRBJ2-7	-	CASSSRGYEQYF	TGTGCCAGCAGTTCACGGGGCTACGAGCAGTACTTC
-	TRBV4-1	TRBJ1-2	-	CASSPSAGSLTGLRNYGYTF	TGCGCCAGCAGCCCCTCGGCCGGCTCTCTTACCGGACTCCGTAACTATGGCTACACCTTC
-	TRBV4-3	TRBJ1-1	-	CASSQGSGAEAFF	TGCGCCAGCAGCCAAGGCTCAGGCGCTGAAGCTTTCTTT
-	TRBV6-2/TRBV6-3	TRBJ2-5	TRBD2	CASSVTSGKTQYF	TGTGCCAGCAGCGTCACTAGCGGAAAGACCCAGTACTTC
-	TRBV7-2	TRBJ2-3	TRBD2	CASSLAGGPQDTQYF	TGTGCCAGCAGTCTAGCGGGAGGGCCTCAAGATACGCAGTATTTT
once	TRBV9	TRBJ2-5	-	CASSVVGGRQETQYF	TGTGCCAGCAGCGTAGTCGGGGGGCGACAAGAGACCCAGTACTTC
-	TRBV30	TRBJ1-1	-	CAWVLNTEAFF	TGTGCCTGGGTCCTGAACACTGAAGCTTTCTTT
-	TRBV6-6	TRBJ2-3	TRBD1	CASRDRGSGTDTQYF	TGTGCCAGCAGGGACAGGGGGTCTGGCACAGATACGCAGTATTTT
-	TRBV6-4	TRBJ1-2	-	CASSSSESGGYTF	TGTGCCAGCAGTAGTTCGGAGTCCGGGGGCTACACCTTC
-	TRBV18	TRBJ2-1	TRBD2	CASSPPAGAEQFF	TGTGCCAGCTCACCACCAGCGGGAGCTGAGCAGTTCTTC
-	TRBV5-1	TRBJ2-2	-	CASSTTANTGELFF	TGCGCCAGCAGTACGACGGCTAACACCGGGGAGCTGTTTTTT
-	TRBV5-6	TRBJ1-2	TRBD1	CASSRGRARGYDGYTF	TGTGCCAGCAGCCGAGGACGTGCCAGGGGGTACGATGGCTACACCTTC
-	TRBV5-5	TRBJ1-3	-	CASSLSGYGQGNTIYF	TGTGCCAGCAGCTTGAGCGGGTACGGACAGGGAAACACCATATATTTT
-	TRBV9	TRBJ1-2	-	CASSGGVGAYGYTF	TGTGCCAGCAGCGGAGGAGTGGGGGCCTATGGCTACACCTTC
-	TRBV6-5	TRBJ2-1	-	CASSYNRVNNEQFF	TGTGCCAGCAGTTACAACCGGGTCAACAATGAGCAGTTCTTC
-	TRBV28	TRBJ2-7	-	CASSLGGHTYEQYF	TGTGCCAGCAGTTTAGGCGGCCACACCTACGAGCAGTACTTC
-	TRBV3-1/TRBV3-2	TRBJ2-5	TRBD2	CASSLGVLAGGFQETQYF	TGTGCCAGCAGCCTGGGGGTGCTAGCGGGGGGTTTCCAAGAGACCCAGTACTTC
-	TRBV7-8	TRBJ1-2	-	CASSPQGVGYGYTF	TGTGCCAGCAGCCCTCAGGGAGTAGGTTATGGCTACACCTTC
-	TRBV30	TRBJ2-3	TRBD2	CARSSGSTDTQYF	TGTGCCAGATCTAGCGGATCGACAGATACGCAGTATTTT
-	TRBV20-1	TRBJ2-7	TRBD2	CSASSAGGVSYEQYF	TGCAGTGCTAGTTCAGCGGGAGGTGTGTCCTACGAGCAGTACTTC
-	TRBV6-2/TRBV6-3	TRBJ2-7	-	CASGRGPGIYEQYF	TGTGCCAGCGGCCGGGGCCCAGGGATCTACGAGCAGTACTTC
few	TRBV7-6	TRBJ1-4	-	CASSNGAATNEKLFF	TGTGCCAGCAGCAATGGCGCCGCAACTAATGAAAAACTGTTTTTT
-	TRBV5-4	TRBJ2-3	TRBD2	CASSTWETSGTRDDTQYF	TGTGCCAGCAGCACCTGGGAGACTAGCGGGACCCGGGATGATACGCAGTATTTT
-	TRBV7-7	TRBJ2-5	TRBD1	CASSHDRGIETQYF	TGTGCTAGCAGCCATGACAGGGGAATAGAGACCCAGTACTTC
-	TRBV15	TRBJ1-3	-	CATSRETNRAGNTIYF	TGTGCCACCAGCAGGGAAACCAACAGGGCCGGAAACACCATATATTTT
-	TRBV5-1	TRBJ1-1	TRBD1	CASSSGTGGDGTEAFF	TGCGCCAGCAGCTCTGGGACAGGGGGCGATGGCACTGAAGCTTTCTTT
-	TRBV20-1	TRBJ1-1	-	CSATYITEAFF	TGCAGTGCTACTTACATCACTGAAGCTTTCTTT
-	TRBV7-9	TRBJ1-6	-	CASSLNTRDGYNSPLHF	TGTGCCAGCAGCCTTAATACCCGGGACGGCTATAATTCACCCCTCCACTTT
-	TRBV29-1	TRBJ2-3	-	CSVLGDTQYF	TGCAGCGTTCTAGGAGATACGCAGTATTTT
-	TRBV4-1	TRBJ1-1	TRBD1	CASSQEATGEEAFF	TGCGCCAGCAGCCAAGAGGCGACAGGGGAAGAAGCTTTCTTT
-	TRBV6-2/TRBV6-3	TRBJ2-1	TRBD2	CASSYGTSGPYNEQFF	TGTGCCAGCAGTTACGGGACTAGCGGTCCCTACAATGAGCAGTTCTTC